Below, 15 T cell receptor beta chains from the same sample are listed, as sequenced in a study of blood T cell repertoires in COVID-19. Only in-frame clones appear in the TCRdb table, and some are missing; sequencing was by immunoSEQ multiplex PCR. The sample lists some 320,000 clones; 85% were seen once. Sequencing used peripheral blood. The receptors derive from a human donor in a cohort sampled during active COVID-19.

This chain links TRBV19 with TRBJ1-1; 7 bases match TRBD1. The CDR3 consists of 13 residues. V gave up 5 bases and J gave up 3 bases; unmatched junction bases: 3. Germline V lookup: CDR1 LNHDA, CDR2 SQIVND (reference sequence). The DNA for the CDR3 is TGTGCCAGTAGTGTACAGGGGTACACTGAAGCTTTCTTT. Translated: CASSVQGYTEAFF.

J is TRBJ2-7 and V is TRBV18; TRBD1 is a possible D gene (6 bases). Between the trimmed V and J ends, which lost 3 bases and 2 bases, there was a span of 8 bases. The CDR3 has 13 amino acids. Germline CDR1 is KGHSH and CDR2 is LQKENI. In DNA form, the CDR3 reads TGTGCCAGCTCACCCAACAGGGCCTACGAGCAGTACTTC. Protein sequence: CASSPNRAYEQYF.

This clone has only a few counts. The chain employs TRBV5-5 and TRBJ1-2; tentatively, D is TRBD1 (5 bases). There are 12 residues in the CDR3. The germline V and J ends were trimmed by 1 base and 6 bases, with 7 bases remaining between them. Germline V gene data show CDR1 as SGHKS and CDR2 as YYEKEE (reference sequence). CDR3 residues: CASSLPGDGYTF. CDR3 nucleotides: TGTGCCAGCAGCTTGCCGGGGGATGGCTACACCTTC.

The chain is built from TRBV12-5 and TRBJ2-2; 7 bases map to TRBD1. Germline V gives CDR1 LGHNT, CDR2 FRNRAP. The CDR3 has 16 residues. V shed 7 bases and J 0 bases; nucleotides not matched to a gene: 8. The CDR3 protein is CASDSTGAANTGELFF. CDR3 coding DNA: TGTGCTAGTGACTCCACAGGGGCAGCGAACACCGGGGAGCTGTTTTTT.

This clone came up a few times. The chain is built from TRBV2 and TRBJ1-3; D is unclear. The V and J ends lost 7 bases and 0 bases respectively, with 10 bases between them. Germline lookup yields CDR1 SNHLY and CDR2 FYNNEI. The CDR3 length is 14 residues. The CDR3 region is CASKPGSSGNTIYF. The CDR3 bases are TGTGCCAGCAAGCCCGGTTCCTCTGGAAACACCATATATTTT.

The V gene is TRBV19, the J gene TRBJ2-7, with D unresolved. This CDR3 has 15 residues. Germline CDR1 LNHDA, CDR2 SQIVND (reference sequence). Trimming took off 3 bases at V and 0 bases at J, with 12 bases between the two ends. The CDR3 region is CASSMGSHASYEQYF. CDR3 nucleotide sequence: TGTGCCAGTAGTATGGGCTCTCACGCCTCCTACGAGCAGTACTTC.

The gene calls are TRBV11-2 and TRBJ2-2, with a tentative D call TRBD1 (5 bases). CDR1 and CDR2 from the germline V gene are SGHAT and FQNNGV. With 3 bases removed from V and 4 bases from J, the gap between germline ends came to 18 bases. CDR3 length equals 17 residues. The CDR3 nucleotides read TGTGCCAGCAGCTTCGGCTCCTCAGGGCCCGCCACCGGGGAGCTGTTTTTT. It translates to CASSFGSSGPATGELFF. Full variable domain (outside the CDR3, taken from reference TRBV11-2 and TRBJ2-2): EAGVAQSPRYKIIEKRQSVAFWCNPISGHATLYWYQQILGQGPKLLIQFQNNGVVDDSQLPKDRFSAERLKGVDSTLKIQPAKLEDSAVYLCASSFGSSGPATGELFFGEGSRLTVL.

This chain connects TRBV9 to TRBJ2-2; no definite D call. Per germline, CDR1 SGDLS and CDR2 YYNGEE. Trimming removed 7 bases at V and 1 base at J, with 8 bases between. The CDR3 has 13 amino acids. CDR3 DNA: TGTGCCAGCTGTCCAGGGAACACCGGGGAGCTGTTTTTT. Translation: CASCPGNTGELFF.

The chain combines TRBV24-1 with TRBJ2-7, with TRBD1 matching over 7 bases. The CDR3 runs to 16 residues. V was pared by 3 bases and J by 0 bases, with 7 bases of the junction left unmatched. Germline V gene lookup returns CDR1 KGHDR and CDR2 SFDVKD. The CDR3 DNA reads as TGTGCCACCAGTGATCAGACAGGGCCCAGCTCCTACGAGCAGTACTTC. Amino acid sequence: CATSDQTGPSSYEQYF.

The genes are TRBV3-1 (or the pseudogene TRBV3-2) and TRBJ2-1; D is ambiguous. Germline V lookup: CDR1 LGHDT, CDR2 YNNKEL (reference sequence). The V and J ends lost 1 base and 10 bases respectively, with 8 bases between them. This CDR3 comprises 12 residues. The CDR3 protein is CASSQARSEQFF. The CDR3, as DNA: TGTGCCAGCAGCCAAGCACGGTCCGAGCAGTTCTTC.

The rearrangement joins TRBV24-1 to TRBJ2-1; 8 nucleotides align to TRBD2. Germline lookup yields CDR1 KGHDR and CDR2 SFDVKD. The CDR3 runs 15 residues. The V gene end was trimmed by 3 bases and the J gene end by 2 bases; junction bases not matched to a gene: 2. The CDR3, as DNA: TGTGCCACCAGTGATCCGGGGGGGCCCTACAATGAGCAGTTCTTC. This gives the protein CATSDPGGPYNEQFF.

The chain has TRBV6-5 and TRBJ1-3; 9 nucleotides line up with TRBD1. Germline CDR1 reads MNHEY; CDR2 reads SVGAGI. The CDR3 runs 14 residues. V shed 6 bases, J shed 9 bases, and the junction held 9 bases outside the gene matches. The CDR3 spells CASSRPGQGGTIYF. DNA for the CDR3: TGTGCCAGCAGCAGACCGGGACAGGGTGGCACCATATATTTT.

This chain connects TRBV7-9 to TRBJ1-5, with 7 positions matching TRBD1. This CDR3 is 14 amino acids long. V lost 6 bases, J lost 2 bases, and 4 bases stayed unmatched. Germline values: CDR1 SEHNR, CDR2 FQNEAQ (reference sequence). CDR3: CASSSTGGNQPQHF. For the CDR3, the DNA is TGTGCCAGCAGTTCTACAGGGGGCAATCAGCCCCAGCATTTT.

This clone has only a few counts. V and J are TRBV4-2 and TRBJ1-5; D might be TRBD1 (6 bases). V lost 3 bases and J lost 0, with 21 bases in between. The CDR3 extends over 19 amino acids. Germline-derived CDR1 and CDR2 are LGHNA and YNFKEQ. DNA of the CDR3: TGTGCCAGCAGCCAGAACAGGACAGAAAAGACTTATAGCAATCAGCCCCAGCATTTT. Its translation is CASSQNRTEKTYSNQPQHF.

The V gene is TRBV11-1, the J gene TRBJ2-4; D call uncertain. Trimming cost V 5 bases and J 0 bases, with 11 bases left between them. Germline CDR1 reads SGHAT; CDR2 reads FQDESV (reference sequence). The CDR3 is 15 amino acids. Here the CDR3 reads CASSPQDPAKNIQYF. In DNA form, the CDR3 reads TGTGCCAGCAGCCCTCAGGATCCAGCCAAAAACATTCAGTACTTC.